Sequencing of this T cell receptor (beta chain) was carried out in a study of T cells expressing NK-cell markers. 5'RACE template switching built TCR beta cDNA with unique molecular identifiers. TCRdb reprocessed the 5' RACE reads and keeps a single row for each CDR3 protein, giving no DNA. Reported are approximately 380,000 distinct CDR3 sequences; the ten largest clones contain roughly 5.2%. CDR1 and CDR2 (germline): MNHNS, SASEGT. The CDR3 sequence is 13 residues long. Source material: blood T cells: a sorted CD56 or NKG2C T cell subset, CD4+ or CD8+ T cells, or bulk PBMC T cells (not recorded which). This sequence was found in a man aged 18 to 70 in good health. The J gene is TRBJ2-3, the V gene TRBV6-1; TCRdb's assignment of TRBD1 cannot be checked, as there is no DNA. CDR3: CASSAHQGDTQYF.